Reported below is one TCR beta chain. The sample belongs to a study of control samples from healthy donors and cancer patients. This CDR3 region has 13 residues. With 3 bases clipped from V and 8 bases from J, the junction kept 0 bases outside the gene matches. The germline gives CDR1 SGDLS, CDR2 YYNGEE. The assay was immunoSEQ multiplex PCR, and TCRdb's table has in-frame clones only and misses some. The table includes 120,000 or so clones, over 75% detected once. The sequenced sample was blood. The clonotype was recovered from a man aged 18 to 30 in good health. The chain is built from TRBV9 and TRBJ2-1, with 12 bases aligning to TRBD2. CDR3 coding DNA: TGTGCCAGCAGCGCTAGCGGGAGGGATGAGCAGTTCTTC. Amino acid sequence: CASSASGRDEQFF.